This T cell receptor beta chain was captured by sequencing in a study of OX40 agonist ivuxolimab in advanced cancers. Produced via immunoSEQ multiplex PCR; TCRdb's table is partial and in-frame only. Of 100,000 to 140,000 clones in the sample, 75% to 95% were seen once. Trimming left V 7 bases short and J 3 bases short, with 10 bases between. Germline V gives CDR1 ENHRY, CDR2 SYGVKD. The CDR3 is 13 amino acids. The V call is TRBV10-3, the J call TRBJ1-5; D remains ambiguous. Source: CD4+ or CD8+ T cells sorted from blood, taken in a trial of the OX40 agonist ivuxolimab. This sequence originates from an adult with an advanced solid tumor such as melanoma, head and neck, liver or kidney cancer. The CDR3 sequence: CAITDNFNQPQHF. CDR3 bases: TGTGCCATCACTGACAATTTCAATCAGCCCCAGCATTTT.